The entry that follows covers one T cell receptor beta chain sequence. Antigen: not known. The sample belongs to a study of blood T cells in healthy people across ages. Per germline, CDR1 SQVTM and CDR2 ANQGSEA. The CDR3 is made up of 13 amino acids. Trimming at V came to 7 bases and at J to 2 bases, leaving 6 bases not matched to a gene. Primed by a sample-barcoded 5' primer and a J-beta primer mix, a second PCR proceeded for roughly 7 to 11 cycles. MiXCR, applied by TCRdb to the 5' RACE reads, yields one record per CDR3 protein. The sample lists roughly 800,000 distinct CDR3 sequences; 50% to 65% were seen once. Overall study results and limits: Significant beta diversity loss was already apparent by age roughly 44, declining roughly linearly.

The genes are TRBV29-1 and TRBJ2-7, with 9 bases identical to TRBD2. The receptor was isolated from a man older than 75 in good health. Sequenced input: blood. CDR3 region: CSALAGATYEQYF. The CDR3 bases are TGCAGCGCCTTAGCGGGAGCTACCTACGAGCAGTACTTC.